Below, 20 T cell receptor beta chains from the same sample are listed, as sequenced in a study of blood T cell repertoires in COVID-19. Method: immunoSEQ multiplex PCR; TCRdb's copy keeps in-frame clones and lacks some. This sample has 95,000 or so clones, with about 80% found just once. Sequencing was performed on peripheral blood. The receptor source for this set is a human donor in a cohort sampled during active COVID-19.

V and J are TRBV7-3 and TRBJ1-6; the match to TRBD1 covers 7 bases. Germline lookup yields CDR1 SGHTA and CDR2 FQGTGA. This CDR3 region has 15 residues. Trimming at V came to 4 bases and at J to 9 bases, leaving 9 bases not matched to a gene. CDR3: CASSSEGAPFSPLHF. DNA of the CDR3: TGTGCCAGCAGCTCCGAGGGGGCGCCTTTTTCACCCCTCCACTTT.

This clone appeared a single time. The chain links TRBV19 to TRBJ2-2, with D perhaps TRBD2 (6 bases). This CDR3 contains 15 residues. V was pared by 7 bases and J by 4 bases, with 16 bases between. Germline V gene lookup returns CDR1 LNHDA and CDR2 SQIVND (reference sequence). This CDR3 is CASTKPGESTGELFF. The CDR3 nucleotides read TGTGCCAGTACCAAACCGGGAGAGAGCACCGGGGAGCTGTTTTTT.

The chain couples TRBV7-3 to TRBJ2-1; weak D call: TRBD2 (7 bases). Trimming removed 0 bases from V and 7 bases from J, with 22 bases in between. Germline CDR1 and CDR2: SGHTA and FQGTGA. The CDR3 has 18 residues. This CDR3 is CASSLTPFLGGAGNEQFF. The CDR3 DNA is TGTGCCAGCAGCTTAACCCCTTTTCTGGGGGGGGCCGGTAATGAGCAGTTCTTC.

This chain joins TRBV6-5 and TRBJ2-1, with D tentatively TRBD1 (6 bases). Between the trimmed V and J ends, which lost 6 bases and 2 bases, there was a span of 14 bases. This CDR3 has 15 amino acids. Germline values: CDR1 MNHEY, CDR2 SVGAGI. The CDR3 DNA sequence: TGTGCCAGCAGCCCAAGGGGGTCCGCCTACAATGAGCAGTTCTTC. Translation gives CASSPRGSAYNEQFF.

The chain is built from TRBV5-8 and TRBJ1-4, with TRBD1 matching 7 bases. CDR3 length: 14 amino acids. Germline CDR1 and CDR2: SGHTS and YDEGEE. After removal of 4 bases from V and 7 bases from J, the junction contained 7 bases not matched to a gene. In DNA, the CDR3 is TGTGCCAGCAGCAGGGGGCAGGGGTTTGAAAAACTGTTTTTT. This encodes CASSRGQGFEKLFF.

This chain joins TRBV18 and TRBJ2-7, with 7 bases identical to TRBD2. Looked up from germline, CDR1 is KGHSH and CDR2 is LQKENI. V dropped 4 bases and J dropped 6; count of bases not matched to a gene: 15. CDR3 length equals 16 residues. CDR3 residues: CASSRTRPVGGGEQYF. The CDR3 DNA reads TGTGCCAGCTCACGGACACGACCTGTGGGGGGGGGCGAGCAGTACTTC.

This chain connects TRBV6-5 to TRBJ1-2; D may be TRBD1 (5 bases). Per the germline V gene, CDR1 is MNHEY and CDR2 is SVGAGI. Trimming cost V 7 bases and J 4 bases, with 13 bases left between them. This CDR3 comprises 13 residues. The CDR3 loop reads CASTMTELYGYTF. Written as DNA, the CDR3 is TGTGCCAGCACCATGACAGAACTCTATGGCTACACCTTC.

This clone was observed once. The chain couples TRBV5-4 to TRBJ2-5; D is perhaps TRBD2 (6 bases). Germline V gene data show CDR1 as SGHNT and CDR2 as YYREEE (reference sequence). V was trimmed by 4 bases and J by 5 bases, leaving 12 bases between them. This CDR3 comprises 13 residues. The CDR3 reads CASSPTRAETQYF. The CDR3 bases are TGTGCCAGCAGCCCGACTAGGGCGGAGACCCAGTACTTC.

V gene TRBV5-1 combines with J gene TRBJ2-7; TRBD1 matches 8 bases. Unmatched junction bases numbered 8, after V lost 4 bases and J lost 2 bases. This CDR3 comprises 15 residues. Germline CDR1 reads SGHRS; CDR2 reads YFSETQ. CDR3 amino acids: CASSARQGMTYEQYF. The CDR3 bases are TGCGCCAGCAGCGCCCGACAGGGGATGACCTACGAGCAGTACTTC.

The chain carries TRBV3-1 (or the pseudogene TRBV3-2) and TRBJ2-3, with 13 bases that match TRBD2. CDR3 length equals 17 residues. The germline V gene has CDR1 LGHDT and CDR2 YNNKEL (reference sequence). V gave up 5 bases and J gave up 1 base; unmatched junction bases: 6. In DNA, the CDR3 is TGTGCCAGCAGCTCATTCACTAGCGGGAGGGGCACAGATACGCAGTATTTT. It is translated as CASSSFTSGRGTDTQYF.

The chain uses TRBV5-1 and TRBJ2-5, with D possibly matching TRBD1 (5 bases). Deletions cut 6 bases from V and 2 bases from J, with 14 bases between. Germline V lookup: CDR1 SGHRS, CDR2 YFSETQ. The CDR3 consists of 14 residues. CDR3 coding DNA: TGCGCCAGCACGACTCTACAGGATCAAGAGACCCAGTACTTC. This sequence encodes CASTTLQDQETQYF.

This clone was seen a few times. CDR3 sequence (DNA): TGTGCCAGCAGCTTCAACTGGAGAGATACGCAGTATTTT. Protein: CASSFNWRDTQYF. The chain joins TRBV11-3 to TRBJ2-3; D unresolved. Germline loops: CDR1 SGHNT, CDR2 YENEEA. Trimming shortened V by 3 bases and J by 5 bases, and 9 bases separated the two germline ends. The CDR3 runs 13 residues.

The chain couples TRBV23-1 to TRBJ1-4; 8 nucleotides agree with TRBD1. TRBV23-1 has ORF status, its function being uncertain. This CDR3 comprises 14 residues. The V segment lost 6 bases and the J segment 6 bases; nucleotides outside the gene matches: 6. CDR3 sequence: CASRGQGRYEKLFF. The CDR3, as DNA: TGCGCCAGCAGAGGACAGGGACGGTATGAAAAACTGTTTTTT.

Notes on this clone: The junction does not match germline at one end; this may be a read error. The gene calls are TRBV19 and TRBJ1-5; D perhaps matches TRBD1 (5 bases). Germline CDR1 and CDR2: LNHDA and SQIVND (reference sequence). This CDR3 comprises 13 residues. CDR3: CASSLDDRQPQHF. CDR3 DNA: TGTGCCAGTAGTTTAGATGACAGACAGCCCCAGCATTTT.

The V gene is TRBV2, the J gene TRBJ2-7, with 7 positions matching TRBD1. This CDR3 is 15 amino acids long. J lost 2 bases, V lost 2 bases, and 6 bases had no gene match. The V gene's germline CDR1 is SNHLY and CDR2 FYNNEI. The DNA for the CDR3 is TGTGCCAGCAGTGAAAAAGGGACAGAAACCTACGAGCAGTACTTC. This translates into CASSEKGTETYEQYF.

This clone was picked up one time. V gene TRBV29-1 combines with J gene TRBJ2-4; tentatively, D is TRBD2 (6 bases). The CDR3 length is 13 residues. Trimming removed 7 bases from V and 6 bases from J, with 16 bases in between. CDR1 and CDR2 (germline): SQVTM, ANQGSEA. CDR3 region: CSGQNRDLNIQYF. The CDR3 DNA follows: TGCAGCGGACAAAACCGGGACTTAAACATTCAGTACTTC.

This clone occurred a few times. A read error may produce the germline difference seen at one junction end. The chain recombines TRBV11-3 with TRBJ1-3; D not certain. The germline V gene encodes CDR1 SGHNT and CDR2 YENEEA. The CDR3 has 13 amino acids. Here the CDR3 reads CASSLEYGNTIYF. The CDR3 coding sequence is TGTGCCAGCAGCCTAGAGTATGGAAACACCATATATTTT.

This chain connects TRBV19 to TRBJ2-3; a weak D match, TRBD2 (6 bases). The CDR3 is 15 amino acids. V lost 2 bases and J lost 0, with 9 bases in between. Germline CDR1 is LNHDA and CDR2 is SQIVND (reference sequence). The CDR3 DNA reads as TGTGCCAGTAGTATACTAGCGTCTAGCACAGATACGCAGTATTTT. Amino acid sequence: CASSILASSTDTQYF.

The chain recombines TRBV5-1 with TRBJ1-4; TRBD1 matches 9 bases. V shed 5 bases, J shed 5 bases, and the junction held 4 bases outside the gene matches. CDR3 length: 14 amino acids. Germline V gives CDR1 SGHRS, CDR2 YFSETQ. The CDR3 reads CASSSGQGNEKLFF. Here the CDR3 DNA reads TGCGCCAGCAGTTCCGGACAGGGGAATGAAAAACTGTTTTTT.

V and J are TRBV7-8 and TRBJ2-1; 11 nucleotides align to TRBD2. Germline CDR1 reads SGHVS; CDR2 reads FQNEAQ. J was trimmed by 3 bases and V by 7 bases; bases with no gene match: 5. There are 15 residues in the CDR3. The CDR3 spells CASTSSGGYYNEQFF. CDR3 nucleotide sequence: TGTGCCAGCACTTCTAGCGGGGGGTACTACAATGAGCAGTTCTTC.